This record covers a single T cell receptor (beta chain). Its antigen is not identified. The sample comes from a study of Ad26.COV2.S vaccination and SARS-CoV-2 variants. Study-level information: The trial was COV1001 and the donor's arm was Ad26.COV2.S.

Whole-study findings and limits: Non-spike TCR breadth was similar in vaccine and placebo recipients.

CDR1 is SGHNT and CDR2 is YYREEE in the germline V gene (reference sequence). Germline trimming cut 2 bases from V and 7 bases from J; bases unmatched to any gene: 8. The CDR3 spans 16 residues. Treatment specified: around 19 received Ad26.COV2.S at low or high dose, single or two shots; a few received placebo; per-sample allocation not given. Following the first vaccine or placebo injection, samples were taken on day 63. Wuhan-strain spike was delivered by a replication-incompetent Ad26 vector. Clones were read by immunoSEQ multiplex PCR, and TCRdb kept only the in-frame ones, dropping some. The data show 380,000 or so clones, with roughly 85% seen just once and nearly 7.5% held by the top ten.

The input for sequencing was peripheral blood, taken in a trial of Ad26.COV2.S vaccine versus placebo. This chain connects TRBV5-4 to TRBJ2-4; 11 nucleotides align to TRBD2. The receptor was derived from a person aged 18 to 59 who received the Ad26.COV2.S COVID-19 vaccine or a placebo. This CDR3 is CASSFSGGAEVNIQYF. The CDR3 DNA follows: TGTGCCAGCAGCTTTAGCGGGGGGGCCGAGGTGAACATTCAGTACTTC. The full variable domain, rest sourced from reference TRBV5-4 and TRBJ2-4, is ETGVTQSPTHLIKTRGQQVTLRCSSQSGHNTVSWYQQALGQGPQFIFQYYREEENGRGNFPPRFSGLQFPNYSSELNVNALELDDSALYLCASSFSGGAEVNIQYFGAGTRLSVL.